This T cell receptor beta chain was observed in a study of identical twins. Study-level results: For out-of-frame beta sequences, excess twin sharing was weaker.

CDR3 length: 16 amino acids. V was pared by 6 bases and J by 3 bases, with 11 bases of the junction left unmatched. Germline V gene lookup returns CDR1 ENHRY and CDR2 SYGVKD. The cDNA had a unique molecular identifier and a template-switch universal primer site. TCRdb re-called the 5' RACE reads through MiXCR, storing one row per CDR3 protein. The sample records a few hundred thousand distinct CDR3 sequences, about a fifth being singletons. A few counts support this clonotype. What it recognizes is unknown. The chain has TRBV10-3 and TRBJ2-1, with TRBD2 matching 7 bases. This receptor was identified in a man aged 45-65 years in good health. The sequenced material came from naive T cells sorted from blood. CDR3 sequence reads: CAISDLETSNYNEQFF. The CDR3 coding sequence is TGTGCCATCAGCGATCTAGAGACTAGCAACTACAATGAGCAGTTCTTC.